This entry lists 4 T cell receptor beta chains sequenced from one sample in a study of CD8 T cells in Susac syndrome. Random hexamers were used to reverse transcribe an amount of roughly 0.5 to 1 ug RNA. TCRdb passed the immunoSEQ multiplex PCR reads through MiXCR, listing each CDR3 protein once. Of 77,000 or so distinct CDR3 sequences listed, approximately 94% are singletons. Input material: CD8+ T cells from PBMCs. These receptor sequences come from a human donor with multiple sclerosis.

The V call is TRBV28, the J call TRBJ1-1; D possibly corresponds to TRBD1 (6 bases). Germline values: CDR1 MDHEN, CDR2 SYDVKM. CDR3 size: 16 residues. Trimming took 6 bases from V and 0 from J, leaving 17 bases between them. As DNA, the CDR3 is TGTGCCAGCAGGCGTGCGGACAGACCTATGAACACTGAAGCTTTCTTT. Its protein is CASRRADRPMNTEAFF. The full variable domain, its missing parts supplied by reference TRBV28 and TRBJ1-1, is DVKVTQSSRYLVKRTGEKVFLECVQDMDHENMFWYRQDPGLGLRLIYFSYDVKMKEKGDIPEGYSVSREKKERFSLILESASTNQTSMYLCASRRADRPMNTEAFFGQGTRLTVV.

The chain recombines TRBV6-6 with TRBJ1-5; 8 bases map to TRBD1. This CDR3 has 16 residues. The J segment lost 2 bases and the V segment lost 5 bases, leaving 8 bases of the junction unmatched. Germline V gene lookup returns CDR1 MNHNY and CDR2 SVGAGI (reference sequence). The CDR3 sequence: CASSPTGARGNQPQHF. The CDR3 coding sequence is TGTGCCAGCAGTCCGACAGGGGCGCGGGGCAATCAGCCCCAGCATTTT.

This clonotype was recorded once. This chain joins TRBV12-3 or TRBV12-4 and TRBJ2-7; D is possibly TRBD1 or TRBD2 (5 bases each). The CDR3 length is 14 residues. V lost 7 bases, J lost 3 bases, and 16 bases lay in between. CDR3 amino acids: CASTSGDGDYEQYF. In nucleotides, the CDR3 is TGTGCCAGCACCTCCGGGGACGGAGACTACGAGCAGTACTTC.

The chain recombines TRBV7-3 with TRBJ2-1, with 14 bases lining up with TRBD2. V gave up 3 bases and J gave up 10 bases; unmatched junction bases: 14. The CDR3 length is 18 residues. Germline V CDR1 and CDR2: SGHTA, FQGTGA. The CDR3 nucleotides are TGTGCCAGCAGCTTGGGACTAGCGGGGGCCATCTTCCCCGGAGAGCAGTTCTTC. Translated, it gives CASSLGLAGAIFPGEQFF.